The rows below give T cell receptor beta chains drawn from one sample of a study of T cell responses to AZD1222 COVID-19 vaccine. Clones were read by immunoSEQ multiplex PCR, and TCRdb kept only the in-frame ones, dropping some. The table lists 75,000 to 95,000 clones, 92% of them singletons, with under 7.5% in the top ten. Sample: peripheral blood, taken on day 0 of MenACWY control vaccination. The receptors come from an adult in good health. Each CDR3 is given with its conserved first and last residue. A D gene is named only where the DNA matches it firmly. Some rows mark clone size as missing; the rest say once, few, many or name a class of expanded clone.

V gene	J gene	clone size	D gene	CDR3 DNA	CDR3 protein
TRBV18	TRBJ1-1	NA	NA	TGTGCCAGCTCACAAAACGATAACACTGAAGCTTTCTTT	CASSQNDNTEAFF
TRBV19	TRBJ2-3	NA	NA	TGTGCCAGTAGTCAAGGGGCTGTTCGAGATACGCAGTATTTT	CASSQGAVRDTQYF
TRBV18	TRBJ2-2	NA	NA	TGTGCCAGCTCACAACAGGGTGAGATTGAGACCGGGGAGCTGTTTTTT	CASSQQGEIETGELFF
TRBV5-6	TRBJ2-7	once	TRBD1	TGTGCCAGCAGCATTAACAGGGGTAGGATCCTCTCCTACGAGCAGTACTTC	CASSINRGRILSYEQYF
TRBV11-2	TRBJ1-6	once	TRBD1	TGTGCCAGCAGCTTAGGGCAGGGGGTTATTTCACCCCTCCACTTT	CASSLGQGVISPLHF
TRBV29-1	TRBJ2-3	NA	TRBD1	TGCAGCGACGTGACAGGGATAACAGATACGCAGTATTTT	CSDVTGITDTQYF
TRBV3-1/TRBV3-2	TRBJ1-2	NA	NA	TGTGCCAGCAGCCAAGACGGTGGCTATGGCTACACCTTC	CASSQDGGYGYTF
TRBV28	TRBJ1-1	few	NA	TGTGCCAGCAGTATCACGGGGGTAGGTACTGAAGCTTTCTTT	CASSITGVGTEAFF
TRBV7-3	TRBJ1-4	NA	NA	TGTGCCAGCAGCCGAACGGGCGGAGGGGGAAAACTGTTTTTT	CASSRTGGGGKLFF
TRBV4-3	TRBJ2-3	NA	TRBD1	TGCGCCAGCAGCCAAGGCCGACAGGGTTTTGATTCAGATACGCAGTATTTT	CASSQGRQGFDSDTQYF
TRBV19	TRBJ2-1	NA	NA	TGTGCCAGTAGTTTCCCAAGCGGGAGCATAGGGACAGCATGGGTCTTC	CASSFPSGSIGTAWVF
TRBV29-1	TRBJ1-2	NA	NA	TGCAGCGTCCGGACAGTTGGCTATGGCTACACCTTC	CSVRTVGYGYTF
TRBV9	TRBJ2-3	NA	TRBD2	TGTGCCAGCAGCTCTACTAGCGCGGGGGGCACAGATACGCAGTATTTT	CASSSTSAGGTDTQYF
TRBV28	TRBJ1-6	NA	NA	TGTGCCAGCAGCCTCCCCCAACTCGGCCTGGATAATTCACCCCTCCACTTT	CASSLPQLGLDNSPLHF
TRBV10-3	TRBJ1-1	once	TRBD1	TGTGCCATCAGTAACGGACAGGGACTCATGAACACTGAAGCTTTCTTT	CAISNGQGLMNTEAFF
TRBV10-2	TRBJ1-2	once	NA	TGCGCCAGCAGTGGGTTGGGGACTAACTATGGCTACACCTTC	CASSGLGTNYGYTF